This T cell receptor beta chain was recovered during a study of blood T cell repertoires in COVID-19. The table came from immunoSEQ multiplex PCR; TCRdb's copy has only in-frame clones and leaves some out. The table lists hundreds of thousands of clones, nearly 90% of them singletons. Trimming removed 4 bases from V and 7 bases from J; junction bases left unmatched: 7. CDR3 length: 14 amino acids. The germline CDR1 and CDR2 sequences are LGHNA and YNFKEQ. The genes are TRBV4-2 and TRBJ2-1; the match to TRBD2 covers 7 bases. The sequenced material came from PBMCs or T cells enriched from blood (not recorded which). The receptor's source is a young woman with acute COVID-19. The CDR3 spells CASSLAGDLNEQFF. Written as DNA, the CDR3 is TGTGCCAGCAGCCTAGCGGGTGACCTTAATGAGCAGTTCTTC.